This T cell receptor (beta chain) was recorded in a study of Ad26.COV2.S vaccination and SARS-CoV-2 variants. Looking at the study overall: COV1001, an Ad26.COV2.S trial, supplied this vaccine-arm donor.

This CDR3 has 14 residues. Germline values: CDR1 LNHNV, CDR2 YYDKDF (reference sequence). V shed 9 bases and J 3 bases; nucleotides not matched to a gene: 6. Here immunoSEQ multiplex PCR was the method, and the copy in TCRdb shows in-frame clones only, minus some. The table lists a few hundred thousand clones, about 88% of them singletons. As for treatment: around 19 received Ad26.COV2.S at low or high dose, single or two shots; about 5 received placebo; per-sample allocation not given. The study sampled participants on day 63 after the first vaccine or placebo injection. The donor's status was that of an adult aged 18-55 years in Boston. Spike of the Wuhan-strain SARS-CoV-2 was expressed by an Ad26 vector, which formed the vaccine. With regard to this clone: What it recognizes is unknown.

General observations from the study: With respect to non-spike TCR breadth, vaccine and placebo recipients were similar.

The material was peripheral blood, obtained in a trial of Ad26.COV2.S vaccine versus placebo. The chain has TRBV15 and TRBJ2-5; TRBD1 agrees at 11 bases. This receptor was taken from a person between 18 and 65 years old who received the Ad26.COV2.S COVID-19 vaccine or a placebo. The CDR3 loop reads CATSRDRGEETQYF. The DNA for the CDR3 is TGTGCCACTTCCCGGGACAGGGGGGAAGAGACCCAGTACTTC.